This T cell receptor beta chain was recorded in a study of shared clonotypes between healthy human individuals. Looking at the study overall: The composition of the donors was a couple of women and a few men aged 18 to 49.

As handled by the study authors: ImmunoSEQ only sent back junction sequences with no quality scores, so filtering was done differently. The repertoire was sequenced with immunoSEQ multiplex PCR; TCRdb's copy has only in-frame clones and lacks some. The D gene and trimming were derived from the DNA, and the V and J assignments and clone size from that table. The table records a few hundred thousand clones, about 70% of them present only once. The CDR3 has 15 residues. CDR1 and CDR2 from the germline V gene are MDHEN and SYDVKM. Trimming pared 5 bases from V and 3 bases from J, leaving 17 bases between. Turning to this clone: Its antigen is unidentified.

Study findings and constraints: Rarefaction showed sorted-subset sequencing was incomplete despite large depth. Generation of non-shared clonotypes was less probable than generation of clonotypes shared by all four donors.

The gene calls are TRBV28 and TRBJ2-7, with D maybe TRBD2 (7 bases). The source of this sequence is a man aged 25 to 40 in good health. The sample comprised memory CD4+ T cells sorted from blood. Subset indicated: CD45RA-negative fraction. CDR3 nucleotides: TGTGCCAGCAGTCAAATTGGGGGGGCACTCTACGAGCAGTACTTC. This sequence encodes CASSQIGGALYEQYF.